This T cell receptor (beta chain) appears in the sequencing data of a study of Ad26.COV2.S vaccination and SARS-CoV-2 variants. Study overall: Intramuscular Ad26.COV2.S doses were given once or twice, 56 days apart.

As to this clone: Its antigen is unidentified.

Sequenced by immunoSEQ multiplex PCR; TCRdb stores in-frame clones only, minus some. The sample has approximately 240,000 clones; roughly 90% are singletons. Whole-study findings and limits: Spike-specific TCR breadth was greater in vaccine than placebo recipients. After vaccination, substantial breadth of spike-specific CD8+ and CD4+ responses was reported.

Germline CDR1 is LNHDA and CDR2 is SQIVND (reference sequence). V gave up 3 bases and J gave up 5 bases, with 8 bases separating them. The CDR3 covers 13 residues. Treatment noted: over 15 received Ad26.COV2.S at low or high dose, single or two shots; a few received placebo; per-sample allocation not given. The investigators took samples on day 63 after the first vaccine or placebo injection. The administered vaccine (an Ad26 vector) expressed Wuhan-strain SARS-CoV-2 spike. The receptor was isolated from a person aged 18-60 years who received the Ad26.COV2.S COVID-19 vaccine or a placebo. V and J are TRBV19 and TRBJ1-5, with D hard to call. The material sequenced was peripheral blood, taken in a trial of Ad26.COV2.S vaccine versus placebo. This chain's CDR3 is CASSINTYQPQHF. The CDR3 DNA reads as TGTGCCAGTAGTATTAACACATATCAGCCCCAGCATTTT. The full variable domain, completed using reference TRBV19 and TRBJ1-5, is DGGITQSPKYLFRKEGQNVTLSCEQNLNHDAMYWYRQDPGQGLRLIYYSQIVNDFQKGDIAEGYSVSREKKESFPLTVTSAQKNPTAFYLCASSINTYQPQHFGDGTRLSIL.